The rows below give T cell receptor beta chains drawn from one sample of a study of shared clonotypes between healthy human individuals. Using immunoSEQ multiplex PCR, the repertoire was profiled, and TCRdb retains in-frame clones only, with some absent. Of 2.5 million or so clones listed, roughly 92% are singletons. The source material was naive CD4+ T cells sorted from blood. These receptors all stem from a man aged 18 to 35 in good health. The CDR3 runs from the conserved cysteine through the conserved F or W. A D gene is named only where the DNA matches it firmly. Clone size is given for some rows only: seen once, a few or many times, or a class if the clone is expanded.

>NA|TRBV7-9|NA|TRBJ1-3
TGTGCCAGCAGCTTTGGGGGCACTGCCGGAAACACCATATATTTT
CASSFGGTAGNTIYF
>TRBD1|TRBV7-7|NA|TRBJ2-1
TGTGCTAGCAGCCCCGGACAGGGGGTCTACAATGAGCAGTTCTTC
CASSPGQGVYNEQFF
>NA|TRBV28|NA|TRBJ1-1
TGTGCCAGCAGCTTGGCGGGGGGCAATAGGGGGAGCACTGAAGCTTTCTTT
CASSLAGGNRGSTEAFF
>NA|TRBV6-1|NA|TRBJ2-5
TGTGCCACCTCACGGGGGCTTCAAGAGACCCAGTACTTC
CATSRGLQETQYF
>NA|TRBV2|NA|TRBJ2-1
TGTGCCAGCAGTTCCAGAAATGAGCAGTTCTTC
CASSSRNEQFF
>NA|TRBV11-3|NA|TRBJ2-3
TGTGCCAGCAGCTTAGATGGATACACAGATACGCAGTATTTT
CASSLDGYTDTQYF
>TRBD1|TRBV19|NA|TRBJ1-1
TGTGCCAGTAGTATCCCGGGACAGGGCGCGACTTTCTTT
CASSIPGQGATFF
>TRBD1|TRBV5-1|NA|TRBJ1-2
TGCGCCAGCACCACAGGGGGGGATTCGTATGGCTACACCTTC
CASTTGGDSYGYTF
>NA|TRBV6-6|NA|TRBJ1-1
TGTGCCAGCAGCAGGGCCCAGAACACTGAAGCTTTCTTT
CASSRAQNTEAFF
>NA|TRBV7-2|NA|TRBJ1-5
TGTGCCAGCAGCTTAGACGGCAGGGTTAATCAGCCCCAGCATTTT
CASSLDGRVNQPQHF
>NA|TRBV30|few|TRBJ1-6
TGTGCCTGGAGTCGCCCCGGACAGTATAATTCACCCCTCCACTTT
CAWSRPGQYNSPLHF
>TRBD1|TRBV12-5|NA|TRBJ1-1
TGTGCTAGTGGTTCCACGGGACAGGGGAGGACTGAAGCTTTCTTT
CASGSTGQGRTEAFF
>NA|TRBV6-6|once|TRBJ1-5
TGTGCCAGCAGTTACTCCCAGCCCCAGCATTTT
CASSYSQPQHF
>NA|TRBV9|NA|TRBJ2-3
TGTGCCAGCAGCGTAGGTGCAGATACGCAGTATTTT
CASSVGADTQYF
>NA|TRBV19|NA|TRBJ1-3
TGTGCCAGTACCGTACTCCTTGGAAACACCATATATTTT
CASTVLLGNTIYF
>TRBD2|TRBV11-2|NA|TRBJ2-1
TGTGCCAGCAGCTTAAACGGGAGGGCCGGCGATGAGCAGTTCTTC
CASSLNGRAGDEQFF
>NA|TRBV5-6|NA|TRBJ2-7
TGTGCCAGCAGCTTGGGACAGAACGAGCAGTACTTC
CASSLGQNEQYF
>TRBD1|TRBV19|once|TRBJ1-5
TGTGCCAGTAGTATAGGGACAGGGGTGGATCAGCCCCAGCATTTT
CASSIGTGVDQPQHF
>NA|TRBV19|NA|TRBJ2-5
TGTGCCAGTAGTACCTTAGAGTACCAAGAGACCCAGTACTTC
CASSTLEYQETQYF
>NA|TRBV2|NA|TRBJ1-2
TGTGCCAGCAGTGAGGTCGCGAACTATGGCTACACCTTC
CASSEVANYGYTF
>NA|TRBV29-1|NA|TRBJ2-2
TGCAGCGTTGAGGCGACTCCGGGCCAGAAATCGAACACCGGGGAGCTGTTTTTT
CSVEATPGQKSNTGELFF
>NA|TRBV11-1|NA|TRBJ1-6
TGTGCCAGCAGCTACAGGAATTCACCCCTCCACTTT
CASSYRNSPLHF
>TRBD1|TRBV5-1|few|TRBJ1-1
TGCGCCAGCAGCGCGGGAGGGGGCCAAGATGAAGCTTTCTTT
CASSAGGGQDEAFF
>TRBD1|TRBV19|NA|TRBJ1-5
TGTGCCAGTAGTATAGAACTCGGGACAGCCTATAGCAATCAGCCCCAGCATTTT
CASSIELGTAYSNQPQHF
>TRBD1|TRBV27|few|TRBJ1-5
TGTGCCAGCAGTTTCAGGTCCGGGACAGTTGGCAATCAGCCCCAGCATTTT
CASSFRSGTVGNQPQHF
>NA|TRBV2|NA|TRBJ1-4
TGTGCCAGCCGTACGAGCGCCGCAACTAATGAAAAACTGTTTTTT
CASRTSAATNEKLFF
>TRBD2|TRBV28|once|TRBJ2-2
TGTGCCAGCAGTTCAAGCGGGGCTGGCACCGGGGAGCTGTTTTTT
CASSSSGAGTGELFF
>NA|TRBV25-1|NA|TRBJ1-3
TGTGCCAGCAGTGATGCGGCAGACTCCTCTGGAAACACCATATATTTT
CASSDAADSSGNTIYF
>TRBD2|TRBV2|NA|TRBJ2-5
TGTGCCAGCAGTGAAATTGGCCTAGCGGAAGAGACCCAGTACTTC
CASSEIGLAEETQYF
>NA|TRBV6-5|once|TRBJ2-1
TGTGCCAGCAGTTACTCGGGGCTAGAGCAGTTCTTC
CASSYSGLEQFF
>TRBD1|TRBV18|NA|TRBJ2-7
TGTGCCAGCTCACCCGTTCGACAGGGGGACTACGAGCAGTACTTC
CASSPVRQGDYEQYF
>NA|TRBV7-3|NA|TRBJ1-1
TGTGCCAGCAGCTTAAATTGGTCGGGTGTGACTTTCTTT
CASSLNWSGVTFF
>NA|TRBV27|NA|TRBJ2-4
TGTGCCAGCAGCGCAACCTCCGTGCTAGCCAAAAACATTCAGTACTTC
CASSATSVLAKNIQYF
>NA|TRBV29-1|NA|TRBJ1-1
TGCACTCTCGACAGTAACACTGAAGCTTTCTTT
CTLDSNTEAFF
>TRBD2|TRBV9|NA|TRBJ2-1
TGTGCCAGCAGCTTTAGCGGGAGGGAGAACAATGAGCAGTTCTTC
CASSFSGRENNEQFF
>NA|TRBV30|NA|TRBJ1-2
TGTGCCTGGAGTGTATGGACTTCCTATGGCTACACCTTC
CAWSVWTSYGYTF
>NA|TRBV2|NA|TRBJ1-2
TGTGCCAGCAGTGTTCAGTTAGACAGTTACTATGGCTACACCTTC
CASSVQLDSYYGYTF
>NA|TRBV4-1|NA|TRBJ2-6
TGCGCCAGCAGCCAAGAGCGTTCCGCAGGGGCCCCTGGGGCCAACGTCCTGACTTTC
CASSQERSAGAPGANVLTF
>TRBD2|TRBV5-6|NA|TRBJ2-5
TGTGCCAGCAGCCCCGGACTAGCCAACCAAGAGACCCAGTACTTC
CASSPGLANQETQYF
>NA|TRBV12-1|NA|TRBJ2-2
TGTGCCACCAAAAAACCGAACGAAAAGGCCGGGGAGCTGTTTTTT
CATKKPNEKAGELFF
>NA|TRBV13|NA|TRBJ1-2
TGTGCCAGCAGCTCAGGTTCACTTCTCTATGGCTACACCTTC
CASSSGSLLYGYTF
>TRBD2|TRBV7-2|NA|TRBJ2-2
TGTGCCAGCAGCTTAATGCGGGAGGGCAACACCGGGGAGCTGTTTTTT
CASSLMREGNTGELFF
>NA|TRBV7-2|NA|TRBJ2-3
TGTGCCAGCAGGATAGGACTCGCGGCGGTGGGTACGCAGTATTTT
CASRIGLAAVGTQYF
>NA|TRBV10-1|NA|TRBJ2-1
TGCGCCAGCAGTGACGGACTCCAAGGGCAGTTCTTC
CASSDGLQGQFF
>NA|TRBV9|NA|TRBJ2-3
TGTGCCAGCAGCGCCCTGGGGGTCGGAACTGCAGATACGCAGTATTTT
CASSALGVGTADTQYF
>NA|TRBV10-1|once|TRBJ1-5
TGCGCCAGCAGTGAGAGTATAGGTCAGCCCCAGCATTTT
CASSESIGQPQHF
>NA|TRBV27|NA|TRBJ1-1
TGTGCCAGCAGTTCTCGGATGAACACTGAAGCTTTCTTT
CASSSRMNTEAFF
>NA|TRBV2|NA|TRBJ1-2
TGTGCCACCCGTCGAGCTAGTCCGACTGAGGGGTATGGCTACACCTTC
CATRRASPTEGYGYTF
>TRBD2|TRBV19|NA|TRBJ2-2
TGTGCCAGTAGTATAGTAGCGGGGGAGGCCGGGGAGCTGTTTTTT
CASSIVAGEAGELFF
>TRBD2|TRBV2|NA|TRBJ2-3
TGTGCCAGCAGATCCTTCCAGCGGGGATCCACAGATACGCAGTATTTT
CASRSFQRGSTDTQYF
>NA|TRBV5-3|NA|TRBJ2-7
TGTGCCAGCAGCAGGGGAATGGGAGACTACGAGCAGTACTTC
CASSRGMGDYEQYF
>NA|TRBV4-1|NA|TRBJ2-7
TGCGCCAGCAGCCATGGAGCGGGTGCGGGACCCTACGAGCAGTACTTC
CASSHGAGAGPYEQYF